This is a list of T cell receptor beta chains from one sample in a study of T-cell reconstitution after alpha-beta-depleted transplantation in children. One entry per CDR3 protein, called by TCRdb with MiXCR from the PCR reads. Of around 300,000 distinct CDR3 sequences in the sample, roughly a tenth are singletons; the top ten hold 7% to 9.5%. The sample here was PBMCs, taken before TCRalphabeta/CD19-depleted stem cell transplant. The receptors originated from a boy under three years old with acute myeloid leukemia, due to receive a stem cell transplant. CDR3s include the opening cysteine and the closing phenylalanine or tryptophan. Fields, in order: D gene, clone size, V gene, J gene, CDR3 length, CDR3 protein, CDR3 DNA. The D gene is left open where the match is weak. Only some rows state a clone size, as once, few, many or a class for expanded clones.

D gene: .; clone size: .; V gene: TRBV4-2; J gene: TRBJ2-2; CDR3 length: 14; CDR3 protein: CASSQRWYTGELFF; CDR3 DNA: TGTGCCAGCAGCCAAAGATGGTACACCGGGGAGCTGTTTTTT
D gene: TRBD2; clone size: many; V gene: TRBV20-1; J gene: TRBJ2-4; CDR3 length: 14; CDR3 protein: CSARGGRAKNIQYF; CDR3 DNA: TGCAGTGCTAGGGGCGGGAGGGCCAAAAACATTCAGTACTTC
D gene: TRBD1; clone size: many; V gene: TRBV10-3; J gene: TRBJ1-4; CDR3 length: 15; CDR3 protein: CAISGTGGAHEKLFF; CDR3 DNA: TGTGCCATCAGCGGGACAGGGGGCGCCCATGAAAAACTGTTTTTT
D gene: .; clone size: many; V gene: TRBV6-5; J gene: TRBJ1-2; CDR3 length: 15; CDR3 protein: CASSYSTLLHTKETF; CDR3 DNA: TGTGCCAGCAGTTACTCGACCCTCTTGCACACAAAGGAAACCTTC
D gene: TRBD2; clone size: few; V gene: TRBV9; J gene: TRBJ2-5; CDR3 length: 17; CDR3 protein: CASSVGTSGGAEETQYF; CDR3 DNA: TGTGCCAGCAGCGTAGGAACTAGCGGGGGGGCGGAGGAGACCCAGTACTTC
D gene: TRBD2; clone size: few; V gene: TRBV11-2; J gene: TRBJ2-3; CDR3 length: 18; CDR3 protein: CASSLGLAGAESTDTQYF; CDR3 DNA: TGTGCCAGCAGCTTGGGACTAGCGGGAGCGGAATCCACAGATACGCAGTATTTT
D gene: TRBD1; clone size: few; V gene: TRBV24-1; J gene: TRBJ2-2; CDR3 length: 17; CDR3 protein: CATSDFRDRGHTGELFF; CDR3 DNA: TGTGCCACCAGTGATTTCCGGGACAGGGGGCACACCGGGGAGCTGTTTTTT
D gene: .; clone size: many; V gene: TRBV6-1; J gene: TRBJ2-2; CDR3 length: 13; CDR3 protein: CASSRGPTGELFF; CDR3 DNA: TGTGCCAGCAGCCGAGGACCCACCGGGGAGCTGTTTTTT
D gene: TRBD2; clone size: .; V gene: TRBV6-5; J gene: TRBJ2-1; CDR3 length: 15; CDR3 protein: CASSLGTSGKNEQFF; CDR3 DNA: TGTGCCAGCAGCTTAGGGACTAGCGGGAAAAATGAGCAGTTCTTC
D gene: .; clone size: .; V gene: TRBV11-2; J gene: TRBJ2-7; CDR3 length: 16; CDR3 protein: CASSLVSGSFPYEQYF; CDR3 DNA: TGTGCCAGCAGCTTAGTGTCCGGGTCCTTTCCCTACGAGCAGTACTTC
D gene: TRBD1; clone size: many; V gene: TRBV5-1; J gene: TRBJ1-6; CDR3 length: 15; CDR3 protein: CASSADRGGDSPLHF; CDR3 DNA: TGCGCCAGCAGCGCGGACAGGGGAGGGGATTCACCCCTCCACTTT